These T cell receptor beta chains were read from a single sample in a study of cytotoxic CD8 clonotypes in ibrutinib-treated CLL. TCRdb keeps only in-frame clones here, not all; method: immunoSEQ multiplex PCR. The table has a few hundred thousand clones, around four fifths seen once. The specimen comprised PBMCs, sampled before ibrutinib treatment. These receptors all come from a human donor with chronic lymphocytic leukemia. The CDR3 runs from the conserved cysteine through the conserved F or W. A D gene is named only where the DNA matches it firmly. Some rows have no size entry. The others give once, few or many, or a class for an expanded clone.

j_call: TRBJ2-1
v_call: TRBV11-3
d_call: -
clone_size: -
cdr3_nt: TGTGCCAGCAGCTTAATGGGGACTCGAGAGGGGGACAATGAGCAGTTCTTC
cdr3_aa: CASSLMGTREGDNEQFF

j_call: TRBJ1-1
v_call: TRBV5-4
d_call: TRBD1
clone_size: -
cdr3_nt: TGTGCCAGCAGCTCGACAGGGTATAACATGGAAGCTTTCTTT
cdr3_aa: CASSSTGYNMEAFF

j_call: TRBJ2-5
v_call: TRBV6-5
d_call: -
clone_size: -
cdr3_nt: TGTGCCAGCAGTTACTCTTACTCCCGCCCACAAGAGACCCAGTACTTC
cdr3_aa: CASSYSYSRPQETQYF

j_call: TRBJ2-3
v_call: TRBV2
d_call: -
clone_size: -
cdr3_nt: TGTGCCAGCAGTGTGGCGCCTAGCACAGATACGCAGTATTTT
cdr3_aa: CASSVAPSTDTQYF

j_call: TRBJ2-7
v_call: TRBV15
d_call: -
clone_size: -
cdr3_nt: TGTGCCACCGGTCTGGGGACTCGGTCTGAGCAGTACTTC
cdr3_aa: CATGLGTRSEQYF

j_call: TRBJ2-2
v_call: TRBV7-9
d_call: TRBD2
clone_size: once
cdr3_nt: TGTGCCAGCACCGGAGTGGGACTAGTAAACACCGGGGAGCTGTTTTTT
cdr3_aa: CASTGVGLVNTGELFF

j_call: TRBJ2-2
v_call: TRBV4-2
d_call: TRBD2
clone_size: -
cdr3_nt: TGTGCCAGCAGCCTGCGGCTAGCGGATGACGCCGGGGAGCTGTTTTTT
cdr3_aa: CASSLRLADDAGELFF

j_call: TRBJ2-1
v_call: TRBV19
d_call: TRBD2
clone_size: few
cdr3_nt: TGTGCCAGTAGTTTGGGACTAGCGGGAGGCAGAGGGAATGAGCAGTTCTTC
cdr3_aa: CASSLGLAGGRGNEQFF

j_call: TRBJ1-3
v_call: TRBV30
d_call: -
clone_size: -
cdr3_nt: TGCGGAGTCGGTAGACCTGGAAACACCATATATTTT
cdr3_aa: CGVGRPGNTIYF

j_call: TRBJ2-1
v_call: TRBV7-9
d_call: -
clone_size: -
cdr3_nt: TGTGCCAGCAGCTTACCAGGTACCAATGAGCAGTTCTTC
cdr3_aa: CASSLPGTNEQFF

j_call: TRBJ2-1
v_call: TRBV7-6
d_call: TRBD2
clone_size: -
cdr3_nt: TGTGCCGTCGCTATTTTTGCGGGAGTCTCCCATGAGCAGTTCTTC
cdr3_aa: CAVAIFAGVSHEQFF

j_call: TRBJ2-1
v_call: TRBV5-6
d_call: TRBD2
clone_size: -
cdr3_nt: TGTGCCAGCAGCTTAAGACTAGCGGGACCTCATATCTACAATGAGCAGTTCTTC
cdr3_aa: CASSLRLAGPHIYNEQFF